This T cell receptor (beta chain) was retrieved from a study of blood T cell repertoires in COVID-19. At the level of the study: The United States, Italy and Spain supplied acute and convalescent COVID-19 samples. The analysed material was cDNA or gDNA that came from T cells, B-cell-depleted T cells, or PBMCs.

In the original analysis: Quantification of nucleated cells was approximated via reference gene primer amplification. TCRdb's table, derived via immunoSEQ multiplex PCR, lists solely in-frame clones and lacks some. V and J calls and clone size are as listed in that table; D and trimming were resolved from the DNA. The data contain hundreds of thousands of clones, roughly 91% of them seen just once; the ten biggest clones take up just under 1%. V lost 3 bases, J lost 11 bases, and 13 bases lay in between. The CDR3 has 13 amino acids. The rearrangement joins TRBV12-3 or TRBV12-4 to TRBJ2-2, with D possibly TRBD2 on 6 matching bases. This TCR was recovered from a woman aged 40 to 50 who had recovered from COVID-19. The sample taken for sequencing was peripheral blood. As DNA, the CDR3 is TGTGCCAGCAGTTTTGGATACGGGGGAGAGCTGTTTTTT. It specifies CASSFGYGGELFF.